Presented here are 11 T cell receptor beta chains from one specimen sequenced in a study of T cells after posttransplantation cyclophosphamide. TCRdb keeps only in-frame clones here, not all; method: immunoSEQ multiplex PCR. Sampling found tens of thousands of clones, none seen once. Sequenced sample: PBMCs. All receptors come from a woman aged 55-69 years in good health, CMV-negative, and a related stem cell transplant donor.

This clone was counted at least ten times. V is TRBV14 and J is TRBJ2-7; 10 bases are shared with TRBD1. The CDR3 runs to 15 residues. CDR1 is SGHDN and CDR2 is FVKESK in the germline V gene. The V segment lost 4 bases and the J segment 2 bases; nucleotides outside the gene matches: 5. The CDR3 DNA sequence: TGTGCCAGCAGCCCCCTTGGGACAGGGGCCTACGAGCAGTACTTC. Protein product: CASSPLGTGAYEQYF. Drawing the rest from reference TRBV14 and TRBJ2-7, the complete variable domain is EAGVTQFPSHSVIEKGQTVTLRCDPISGHDNLYWYRRVMGKEIKFLLHFVKESKQDESGMPNNRFLAERTGGTYSTLKVQPAELEDSGVYFCASSPLGTGAYEQYFGPGTRLTVT.

This clone was found many times. The chain joins TRBV18 to TRBJ1-1; no clear D gene. Germline assignment: CDR1 KGHSH and CDR2 LQKENI. The V end was cut by 0 bases, the J end by 7 bases, with 18 bases between. CDR3 length: 16 amino acids. The CDR3 nucleotides read TGTGCCAGCTCACCACCTTTGAAGGGTAACCATAATGAAGCTTTCTTT. It is translated as CASSPPLKGNHNEAFF.

This clone was observed at least ten times. DNA for the CDR3: TGTGCCAGCAGTTTTAATTCCCCCGGCAGGGCCGGCTATGGCTACACCTTC. Translating it yields CASSFNSPGRAGYGYTF. This chain joins TRBV12-3 or TRBV12-4 and TRBJ1-2, with D tentatively TRBD1 (5 bases). V dropped 3 bases and J dropped 4 bases, with 21 bases sitting between them. This CDR3 is built from 17 residues.

This clone was seen at least ten times. This chain links TRBV7-2 with TRBJ1-2, with TRBD1 identical over 8 bases. The CDR3 is 15 residues long. Trimming removed 1 base from V and 3 bases from J; junction bases left unmatched: 4. Germline assignment: CDR1 SGHTA and CDR2 FQGNSA. CDR3 coding DNA: TGTGCCAGCAGCTTAGTACAGGGGGGTCACTATGGCTACACCTTC. It yields the protein CASSLVQGGHYGYTF.

Ten or more counts support this clone. The chain joins TRBV6-4 to TRBJ2-1; the D gene is possibly TRBD1 (5 bases). Trimming took off 6 bases at V and 15 bases at J, with 21 bases between the two ends. The V gene's germline CDR1 is MRHNA and CDR2 SNTAGT. The CDR3 totals 13 residues. The CDR3 DNA reads TGTGCCAGCAGGGTATTTCCGGCAGGGCCTTTGTTCTTC. This sequence encodes CASRVFPAGPLFF.

In its sample, this clone was seen many times. This sequence joins TRBV29-1 and TRBJ1-1; D uncertain. CDR3 length: 13 amino acids. Trimming stripped 6 bases from V and 4 bases from J, with 15 bases between. The germline gives CDR1 SQVTM, CDR2 ANQGSEA. CDR3 nucleotides: TGCAGCGTCAATAAACCGGGTGGCACTGAAGCTTTCTTT. This codes for CSVNKPGGTEAFF.

This clone was found many times. The chain couples TRBV28 to TRBJ2-1, with TRBD2 matching 10 bases. The germline CDR1 and CDR2 sequences are MDHEN and SYDVKM. Trimming cost V 10 bases and J 15 bases; bases outside gene matches: 15. The CDR3 runs to 13 residues. The CDR3 bases are TGTGCCACCAGGAGAGCTAGCGGGAGTCCCCCGTTCTTC. As protein: CATRRASGSPPFF.

This clone was seen a handful of times. The chain couples TRBV27 to TRBJ1-6; a weak D match, TRBD1 (5 bases). The V end was cut by 4 bases, the J end by 8 bases, with 6 bases between. The CDR3 covers 12 residues. CDR1 and CDR2 from the germline V gene are MNHEY and SMNVEV (reference sequence). The chain's CDR3 is CASSWGDSPLHF. The DNA for the CDR3 is TGTGCCAGCAGTTGGGGGGATTCACCCCTCCACTTT.

The chain uses TRBV5-4 and TRBJ2-6; 8 nucleotides match TRBD1. CDR1 SGHNT and CDR2 YYREEE come from the germline V gene (reference sequence). V shed 4 bases, J shed 2 bases, and the junction held 8 bases outside the gene matches. There are 17 residues in the CDR3. CDR3 amino acids: CASSTWQDRAGANVLTF. The CDR3 nucleotides read TGTGCCAGCAGCACTTGGCAGGACAGGGCTGGGGCCAACGTCCTGACTTTC.

This CDR3 reads CASSVLSGMEAFF. DNA of the CDR3: TGTGCCAGCAGCGTATTGTCAGGCATGGAAGCTTTCTTT. V is TRBV9 and J is TRBJ1-1; D remains ambiguous. V was shortened by 1 base and J by 8 bases, with 12 bases between the two germline ends. The CDR3 totals 13 residues. Germline V gene sequence: CDR1 SGDLS, CDR2 YYNGEE.

The V gene is TRBV20-1, the J gene TRBJ1-2; D may be TRBD1 (6 bases). In germline, CDR1 is DFQATT, CDR2 SNEGSKA (reference sequence). This CDR3 contains 11 residues. DNA of the CDR3: TGCATTCGTCGGGGGGCAAGTGGCTACACCTTC. It translates to CIRRGASGYTF.